Below are 27 T cell receptor beta chains sequenced from a single sample in a study of cytomegalovirus exposure and HLA in healthy donors. It was with 60 Vbeta and 13 Jbeta primers that the PCR ran. Libraries were prepared by immunoSEQ multiplex PCR; TCRdb keeps only in-frame clonotypes and omits some of them. The sample lists 95,000 to 150,000 clones; over 60% were seen once. The sample taken for sequencing was PBMCs. These receptors all stem from a woman between 35 and 50 years old in good health and CMV-seropositive.

The chain links TRBV6-1 to TRBJ1-2; 8 bases line up with TRBD1. V was pared by 6 bases and J by 4 bases, with 4 bases of the junction left unmatched. CDR1 is MNHNS, CDR2 SASEGT, per germline. The CDR3 covers 13 residues. CDR3 protein: CASSTTGGYGYTF. The CDR3 nucleotides are TGTGCCAGCAGCACTACAGGGGGCTATGGCTACACCTTC.

The chain couples TRBV7-8 to TRBJ1-2; the D gene is possibly TRBD1 (6 bases). This CDR3 spans 13 amino acids. The V end lost 2 bases, the J end lost 6 bases, and 10 bases lay between the germline ends. The V gene's germline CDR1 is SGHVS and CDR2 FQNEAQ. The CDR3 is CASSLNRADGYTF. The CDR3, as DNA: TGTGCCAGCAGCTTAAACAGGGCCGATGGCTACACCTTC.

The genes are TRBV11-2 and TRBJ1-1, with 7 positions matching TRBD1. From germline, CDR1 is SGHAT and CDR2 FQNNGV. The V and J ends lost 3 bases and 4 bases, in that order; junction bases with no gene match: 11. CDR3 size: 16 residues. CDR3 amino acids: CASSFRQGEGVTEAFF. The DNA of the CDR3 is TGTGCCAGCAGCTTTAGACAGGGTGAAGGGGTCACTGAAGCTTTCTTT.

This clone was counted between two and nine times. This chain connects TRBV6-6 to TRBJ1-5; D uncertain. This CDR3 contains 14 residues. Trimming shortened V by 6 bases and J by 6 bases, and 15 bases separated the two germline ends. Germline CDR1 reads MNHNY; CDR2 reads SVGAGI (reference sequence). CDR3 residues: CASSPGTEAQPQHF. The CDR3 bases are TGTGCCAGCAGCCCCGGAACGGAGGCTCAGCCCCAGCATTTT.

The V gene is TRBV9, the J gene TRBJ2-5; 9 positions match TRBD2. Germline values: CDR1 SGDLS, CDR2 YYNGEE. Unmatched junction bases numbered 10, after V lost 5 bases and J lost 5 bases. The CDR3 has 15 amino acids. As DNA, the CDR3 is TGTGCCAGCAGTCGACAGACTAGCGGCTTCGAGACCCAGTACTTC. Translation gives CASSRQTSGFETQYF.

This chain uses TRBV29-1 with TRBJ1-3; 7 nucleotides line up with TRBD1. The CDR3 is made up of 12 amino acids. Germline V gives CDR1 SQVTM, CDR2 ANQGSEA. Trimming at V came to 6 bases and at J to 3 bases, leaving 2 bases not matched to a gene. CDR3 protein: CSVRDSGNTIYF. The CDR3 DNA is TGCAGCGTCCGGGACAGTGGAAACACCATATATTTT.

This chain uses TRBV7-9 with TRBJ2-1; 12 positions agree with TRBD1. This CDR3 is 18 amino acids long. V lost 6 bases to trimming and J lost 8 bases; unmatched junction nucleotides: 17. Per the germline V gene, CDR1 is SEHNR and CDR2 is FQNEAQ (reference sequence). The CDR3 loop is CASRRPGQGARTTDEQFF. The CDR3 DNA is TGTGCCAGCAGAAGACCGGGACAGGGGGCCCGTACTACGGATGAGCAGTTCTTC.

The genes are TRBV6-5 and TRBJ2-1, with D unresolved. The length of the CDR3 is 12 residues. The V and J ends lost 2 bases and 7 bases respectively, with 6 bases between them. Germline assignment: CDR1 MNHEY and CDR2 SVGAGI. The CDR3 reads CASSYPQNEQFF. Written as DNA, the CDR3 is TGTGCCAGCAGTTACCCCCAGAATGAGCAGTTCTTC.

V gene TRBV4-2 combines with J gene TRBJ2-2; TRBD2 might be the D (6 bases). Looked up from germline, CDR1 is LGHNA and CDR2 is YNFKEQ. The CDR3 is 15 amino acids. Trimming left V 4 bases short and J 4 bases short, with 13 bases between. The CDR3 nucleotides are TGTGCCAGCAGCCCGGGGGAATTGGGCACCGGGGAGCTGTTTTTT. Its translation: CASSPGELGTGELFF.

The chain uses TRBV15 and TRBJ2-4; a possible D gene is TRBD2 (5 bases). The CDR3 is made up of 15 amino acids. Germline CDR1 reads LNHNV; CDR2 reads YYDKDF (reference sequence). Trimming left V 8 bases short and J 0 bases short, with 14 bases between. The CDR3 DNA sequence: TGTGCCACCGCCCAAGATGGACTAGCCAAAAACATTCAGTACTTC. Its translation is CATAQDGLAKNIQYF. The full variable domain, its missing parts supplied by reference TRBV15 and TRBJ2-4, is DAMVIQNPRYQVTQFGKPVTLSCSQTLNHNVMYWYQQKSSQAPKLLFHYYDKDFNNEADTPDNFQSRRPNTSFCFLDIRSPGLGDTAMYLCATAQDGLAKNIQYFGAGTRLSVL.

The chain combines TRBV25-1 with TRBJ1-2; D is perhaps TRBD1 (5 bases). Per the germline V gene, CDR1 is MGHDK and CDR2 is SYGVNS. This CDR3 comprises 13 residues. Trimming left V 4 bases short and J 10 bases short, with 16 bases between. The CDR3 sequence: CASSVGGADDYTF. The CDR3 region has the DNA TGTGCCAGCAGTGTGGGGGGTGCGGATGACTACACCTTC.

A remark on this clone: At one end, the junction sequence differs from germline, possibly due to a read error. The rearrangement uses TRBV7-9 and TRBJ2-3, with 8 bases matching TRBD2. CDR3 length equals 12 residues. The germline V gene has CDR1 SEHNR and CDR2 FQNEAQ (reference sequence). The CDR3 DNA reads as TGTTCCAGCAGATCCCGGGGGGGTACGCAGTATTTT. It specifies CSSRSRGGTQYF.

This chain connects TRBV29-1 to TRBJ2-1; 8 bases are shared with TRBD2. The trim removed 2 bases at V and 16 bases at J, leaving 7 bases unmatched. The CDR3 covers 11 residues. Germline assignment: CDR1 SQVTM and CDR2 ANQGSEA. CDR3 DNA: TGCAGCGTTGAAAAGGGCGGGAGGAGTTTCTTC. This encodes CSVEKGGRSFF.

J is TRBJ1-1 and V is TRBV7-2, with TRBD1 identical over 9 bases. The CDR3 totals 14 residues. Germline V gene data show CDR1 as SGHTA and CDR2 as FQGNSA. After removal of 8 bases from V and 4 bases from J, the junction contained 8 bases not matched to a gene. DNA of the CDR3: TGTGCCAGCGGATTACAGGGGGCTAGCACTGAAGCTTTCTTT. It is translated as CASGLQGASTEAFF.

J is TRBJ1-3 and V is TRBV13, with unresolved D. V was pared by 4 bases and J by 6 bases, with 13 bases between. CDR1 PRHDT and CDR2 FYEKMQ come from the germline V gene (reference sequence). There are 14 residues in the CDR3. The DNA for the CDR3 is TGTGCCAGCAGCTCCCAGGTTTCGCTAAACACCATATATTTT. Translating it yields CASSSQVSLNTIYF.

CDR3 nucleotides: TGTGCCTGGAGTTCCCGGGGGGACCAGGAGCAGTTCTTC. Residues: CAWSSRGDQEQFF. This chain joins TRBV30 and TRBJ2-1, with 7 bases matching TRBD2. V lost 2 bases and J lost 10; bases outside the gene matches: 8. Germline CDR1 is GTSNPN and CDR2 is SVGIG (reference sequence). CDR3 length: 13 amino acids.

The chain uses TRBV5-1 and TRBJ2-5; 10 bases agree with TRBD2. Judging by the DNA end, TRBJ2-7 fits better; the J call may be wrong. The CDR3 runs to 15 residues. Germline values: CDR1 SGHRS, CDR2 YFSETQ. The CDR3 region is CASSSPLAGDYEQYF. DNA of the CDR3: TGCGCCAGCAGCTCCCCTCTAGCGGGGGACTACGAGCAGTACTTC.

This chain connects TRBV14 to TRBJ2-2; possible D gene TRBD2, 5 bases. Germline CDR1 and CDR2: SGHDN and FVKESK. Trimming left V 1 base short and J 5 bases short, with 17 bases between. This CDR3 is built from 17 residues. The CDR3 protein is CASSQAPKGRGTGELFF. The CDR3, as DNA: TGTGCCAGCAGCCAAGCACCCAAGGGAAGAGGGACCGGGGAGCTGTTTTTT.

Here the CDR3 reads CASSILGQGADTEAFF. CDR3 coding DNA: TGTGCCAGTAGTATCCTGGGACAGGGGGCAGACACTGAAGCTTTCTTT. The chain joins TRBV19 to TRBJ1-1; 12 bases are a match to TRBD1. Per germline, CDR1 LNHDA and CDR2 SQIVND (reference sequence). Losses at the gene ends were 3 bases for V and 3 bases for J; bases not matched to a gene: 5. The CDR3 runs 16 residues.

V is TRBV7-6 and J is TRBJ2-7, with 8 bases aligning to TRBD1. The CDR3 sequence is 14 residues long. Losses at the gene ends were 5 bases for V and 0 bases for J; bases not matched to a gene: 3. CDR1 SGHVS and CDR2 FNYEAQ come from the germline V gene. CDR3 loop: CASSRTGSSYEQYF. The CDR3 nucleotides are TGTGCCAGCAGCCGGACAGGGAGCTCCTACGAGCAGTACTTC.

This chain connects TRBV25-1 to TRBJ1-2; weak D call: TRBD1 (6 bases). Trimming took off 3 bases at V and 4 bases at J, with 12 bases between the two ends. This CDR3 comprises 14 residues. The V gene's germline CDR1 is MGHDK and CDR2 SYGVNS. The CDR3 here is CASSDRGVGYGYTF. CDR3 DNA sequence: TGTGCCAGCAGTGACAGGGGAGTAGGCTATGGCTACACCTTC.

This chain uses TRBV21-1 with TRBJ1-1; whether TRBD1, the table's D call, matches the DNA was not checked. TRBV21-1 is a pseudogene locus. The CDR3 length is 15 residues. The CDR3 here is CASSKAGCQGTEAFF. The CDR3, as DNA: TGTGCCAGCAGCAAAGCCGGTTGCCAGGGCACTGAAGCTTTCTTT.

This clone was observed a handful of times. The CDR3 loop is CASSSGYEKLFF. The CDR3 DNA sequence: TGTGCCAGCAGCTCGGGATATGAAAAACTGTTTTTT. V gene TRBV11-3 combines with J gene TRBJ1-4; D is unresolved. V lost 4 bases to trimming and J lost 6 bases, with 6 bases between them. CDR3 length: 12 residues. The germline gives CDR1 SGHNT, CDR2 YENEEA.

The rearrangement uses TRBV5-1 and TRBJ1-4; 8 nucleotides align to TRBD1. Germline trimming cut 0 bases from V and 4 bases from J; bases unmatched to any gene: 2. This CDR3 is built from 15 residues. Germline CDR1 is SGHRS and CDR2 is YFSETQ. The CDR3 here is CASSLEGQDNEKLFF. CDR3 bases: TGCGCCAGCAGCTTGGAGGGACAGGATAATGAAAAACTGTTTTTT.

The chain uses TRBV5-1 and TRBJ1-2; 7 bases match TRBD1. Germline assignment: CDR1 SGHRS and CDR2 YFSETQ. The CDR3 sequence is 15 residues long. V lost 1 base, J lost 2 bases, and 5 bases stayed unmatched. The CDR3 DNA reads as TGCGCCAGCAGCTTGTGGGGGACAGAGAACTATGGCTACACCTTC. Amino acid sequence: CASSLWGTENYGYTF.

This chain joins TRBV7-2 and TRBJ1-6; 7 nucleotides match TRBD1. CDR1 is SGHTA and CDR2 is FQGNSA in the germline V gene. The length of the CDR3 is 14 residues. V was pared by 4 bases and J by 6 bases, with 3 bases of the junction left unmatched. The CDR3 nucleotides read TGTGCCAGCAGCTGGGGACAGTTTAATTCACCCCTCCACTTT. Its translation: CASSWGQFNSPLHF. The whole variable domain, remainder taken from reference TRBV7-2 and TRBJ1-6, is GAGVSQSPSNKVTEKGKDVELRCDPISGHTALYWYRQSLGQGLEFLIYFQGNSAPDKSGLPSDRFSAERTGGSVSTLTIQRTQQEDSAVYLCASSWGQFNSPLHFGNGTRLTVT.

The chain joins TRBV19 to TRBJ2-1; possible D gene TRBD2, 5 bases. From germline, CDR1 is LNHDA and CDR2 SQIVND (reference sequence). The CDR3 is 14 amino acids. V dropped 5 bases and J dropped 7 bases, with 15 bases sitting between them. The CDR3 is CASSASRGNNEQFF. The DNA for the CDR3 is TGTGCCAGTAGTGCAAGCCGGGGAAATAATGAGCAGTTCTTC.